A selection of T cell receptor beta chains follows, all from one sample in a study of cytomegalovirus exposure and HLA in healthy donors. Some clones are missing from TCRdb's copy, which holds only in-frame ones; the method was immunoSEQ multiplex PCR. The sample shows about 170,000 clones, 60% to 80% of them seen only once. The specimen sequenced was PBMCs. The source is a middle-aged man in good health and CMV-seronegative. CDR3s leave out the opening cysteine and the closing phenylalanine or tryptophan. The order of the fields is CDR3 protein, clone size, V gene. Not all rows give a size; the values are once, few, many and, for expanded clones, a class.

ASSFLPNSQETQY . TRBV5-1
ASSLDSSTDTQY . TRBV5-1
ASSQGSQGNYGYT . TRBV4-1
AGGGGTSNQPQH few TRBV19
ASTGGDRGNEQY . TRBV19
ASSQVSAGTYEQY once TRBV4-1
ASSVGQGHYNEQF . TRBV9
ASSEGGSNEQF . TRBV25-1
ASSNGQPGQGNTIY . TRBV5-1
AIRSGQGISTDTQY few TRBV10-3
ASSESQGPHNEQF . TRBV6-4
ASSQEAGDNYGYT . TRBV4-3
ASSSAASSLAGGRDTQY . TRBV11-2
ASSELAGTDTQY few TRBV2
ASSEGRGLYKAF . TRBV2
ASSLRETQY few TRBV5-1
ASSIRATGYETQY few TRBV19
AWGTNFAYEQY . TRBV30
ASSLSTSGGHQPQH . TRBV5-8
ATSRDWLDSNQPQH . TRBV15
ASSRSVQETQY . TRBV19
ASSPDGDYGYT few TRBV18
ASRTTSDSYEQY few TRBV7-2
ASRKGTSGIYNEQF . TRBV27
ASSERREETQY . TRBV2
ASRTPGGEGNEQF . TRBV7-3
ASSLPSPGGAEGYT . TRBV7-2
ASSIGYDRGDEQY . TRBV19
ASSPQGGSYEQY once TRBV7-2
ASSLESGDEQF few TRBV7-9
ASSFAGAGVDTQY once TRBV7-2
ASSSAGTGGRETQY . TRBV7-8
AWGGPYRGLEDTEAF . TRBV30
ASSPRQVSSYEQY . TRBV18
ASSLWAGRGNTEAF . TRBV7-2
ASSVTGGGSYGYT . TRBV9
ASSLTGWDNEQF . TRBV5-1
ASSPAGQDGGYT . TRBV18
ASSSRDSDSSGYT . TRBV27
ASRAGTQTNEQF . TRBV2
ASSPDNDQPQH . TRBV5-5
ASSLIPPGLAGVHEQY . TRBV13
ASSPGQQETQY . TRBV18
AISGGNLGTYNQPQH . TRBV10-3
ASLNGGVQPQH . TRBV21-1
ASSDRGALNQPQH . TRBV6-6
ASTSSGLYEQY once TRBV28
ASSQAGDLSYGYT . TRBV4-1
ASSFSGSGETQY . TRBV7-9
ASSVDREDYGYT few TRBV6-1
SVDTDYGYT . TRBV29-1
ASSPQTGQGGGYT . TRBV4-3
ASSSGTGVVEQY . TRBV7-9
ASSGSLGGAREQY . TRBV6-5
ASSPSRDRAYEQY few TRBV27
ASSSRLLETQY . TRBV19
ASSPTQGSYEQY few TRBV18
ASSPGGVNTEAF few TRBV11-3
ASSQPGQFNYGYT . TRBV4-2
ASRAPGQDLYEQY . TRBV19